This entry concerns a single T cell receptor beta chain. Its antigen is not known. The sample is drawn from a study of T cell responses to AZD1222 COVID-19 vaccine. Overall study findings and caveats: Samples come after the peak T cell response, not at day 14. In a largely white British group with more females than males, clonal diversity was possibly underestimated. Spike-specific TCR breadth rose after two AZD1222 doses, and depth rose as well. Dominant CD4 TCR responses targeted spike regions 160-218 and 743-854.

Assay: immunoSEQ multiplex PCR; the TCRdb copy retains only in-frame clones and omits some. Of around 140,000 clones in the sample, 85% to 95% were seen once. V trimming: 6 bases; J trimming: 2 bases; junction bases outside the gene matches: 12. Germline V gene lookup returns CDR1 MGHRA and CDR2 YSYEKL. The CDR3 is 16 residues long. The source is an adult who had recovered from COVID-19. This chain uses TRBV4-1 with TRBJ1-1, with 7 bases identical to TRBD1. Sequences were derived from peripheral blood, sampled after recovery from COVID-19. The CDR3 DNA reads TGCGCCAGCAGGCCTAACACCGGGACAGTAAACACTGAAGCTTTCTTT. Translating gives CASRPNTGTVNTEAFF.